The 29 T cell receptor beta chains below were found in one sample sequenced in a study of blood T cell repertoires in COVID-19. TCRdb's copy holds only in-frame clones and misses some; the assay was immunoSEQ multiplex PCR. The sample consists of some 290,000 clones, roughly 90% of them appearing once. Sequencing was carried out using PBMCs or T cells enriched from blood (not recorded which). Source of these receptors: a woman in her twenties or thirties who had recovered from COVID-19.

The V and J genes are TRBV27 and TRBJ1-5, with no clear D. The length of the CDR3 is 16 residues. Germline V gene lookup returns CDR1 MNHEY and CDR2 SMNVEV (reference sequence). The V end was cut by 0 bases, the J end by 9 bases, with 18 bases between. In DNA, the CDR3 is TGTGCCAGCAGTTTATCGGGTGGGGTAGAAGGGAGGCCCCAGCATTTT. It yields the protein CASSLSGGVEGRPQHF.

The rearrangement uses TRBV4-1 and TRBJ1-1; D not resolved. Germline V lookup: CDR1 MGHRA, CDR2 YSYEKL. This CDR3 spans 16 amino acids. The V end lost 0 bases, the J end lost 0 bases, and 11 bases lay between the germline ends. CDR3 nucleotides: TGCGCCAGCAGCCAAGAATGGCGGGCAATGAACACTGAAGCTTTCTTT. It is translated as CASSQEWRAMNTEAFF.

This CDR3 is CASARTGNFNYGYTF. CDR3 DNA sequence: TGTGCCTCCGCCCGGACAGGAAACTTTAACTATGGCTACACCTTC. This chain uses TRBV30 with TRBJ1-2; 7 positions match TRBD1. The CDR3 is made up of 15 amino acids. The germline V gene encodes CDR1 GTSNPN and CDR2 SVGIG (reference sequence). V gave up 7 bases and J gave up 1 base; unmatched junction bases: 12.

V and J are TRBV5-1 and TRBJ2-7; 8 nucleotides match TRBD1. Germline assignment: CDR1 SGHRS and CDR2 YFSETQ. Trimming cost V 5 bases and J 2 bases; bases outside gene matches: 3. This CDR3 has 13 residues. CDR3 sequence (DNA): TGCGCCAGCAGACAGGGGGAGACCTACGAGCAGTACTTC. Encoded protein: CASRQGETYEQYF.

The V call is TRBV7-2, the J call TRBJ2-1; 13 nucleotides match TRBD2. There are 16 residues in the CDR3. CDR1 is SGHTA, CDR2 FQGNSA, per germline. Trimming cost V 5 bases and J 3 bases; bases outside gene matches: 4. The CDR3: CASSTSGRALYNEQFF. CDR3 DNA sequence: TGTGCCAGCAGCACTAGCGGGAGGGCCCTCTACAATGAGCAGTTCTTC.

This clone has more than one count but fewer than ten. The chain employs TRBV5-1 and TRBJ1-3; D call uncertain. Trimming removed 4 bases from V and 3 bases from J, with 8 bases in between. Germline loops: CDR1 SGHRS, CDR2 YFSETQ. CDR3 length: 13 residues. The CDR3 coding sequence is TGCGCCAGCAGCCCTTATTTTGGAAACACCATATATTTT. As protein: CASSPYFGNTIYF.

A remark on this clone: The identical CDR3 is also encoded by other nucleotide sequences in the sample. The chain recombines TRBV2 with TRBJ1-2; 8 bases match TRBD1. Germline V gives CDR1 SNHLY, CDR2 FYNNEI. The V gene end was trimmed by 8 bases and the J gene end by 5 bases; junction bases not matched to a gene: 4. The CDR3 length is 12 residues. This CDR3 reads CASSGQGYGYTF. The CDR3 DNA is TGTGCCAGCTCCGGACAGGGTTATGGCTACACCTTC.

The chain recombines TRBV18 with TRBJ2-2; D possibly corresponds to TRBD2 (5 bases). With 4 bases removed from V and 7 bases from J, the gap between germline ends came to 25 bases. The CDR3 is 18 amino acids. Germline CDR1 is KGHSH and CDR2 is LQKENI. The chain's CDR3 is CASSRGGPRGHLIGELFF. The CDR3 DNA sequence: TGTGCCAGCTCACGAGGTGGACCCCGGGGTCATTTAATCGGGGAGCTGTTTTTT. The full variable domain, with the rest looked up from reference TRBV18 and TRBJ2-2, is NAGVMQNPRHLVRRRGQEARLRCSPMKGHSHVYWYRQLPEEGLKFMVYLQKENIIDESGMPKERFSAEFPKEGPSILRIQQVVRGDSAAYFCASSRGGPRGHLIGELFFGEGSRLTVL.

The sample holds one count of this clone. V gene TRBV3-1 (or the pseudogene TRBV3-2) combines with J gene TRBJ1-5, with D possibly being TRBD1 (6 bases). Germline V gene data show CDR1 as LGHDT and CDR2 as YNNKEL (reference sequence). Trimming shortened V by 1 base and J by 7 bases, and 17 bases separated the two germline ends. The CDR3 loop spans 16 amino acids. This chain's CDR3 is CASSQGGPGVGQPQHF. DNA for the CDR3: TGTGCCAGCAGCCAAGGAGGGCCAGGGGTAGGACAGCCCCAGCATTTT.

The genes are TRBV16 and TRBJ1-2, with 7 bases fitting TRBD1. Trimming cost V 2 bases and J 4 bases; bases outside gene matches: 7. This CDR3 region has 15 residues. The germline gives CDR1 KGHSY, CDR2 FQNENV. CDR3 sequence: CASSQRGRDSYGYTF. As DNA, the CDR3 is TGTGCCAGCAGCCAAAGAGGAAGGGACAGCTATGGCTACACCTTC.

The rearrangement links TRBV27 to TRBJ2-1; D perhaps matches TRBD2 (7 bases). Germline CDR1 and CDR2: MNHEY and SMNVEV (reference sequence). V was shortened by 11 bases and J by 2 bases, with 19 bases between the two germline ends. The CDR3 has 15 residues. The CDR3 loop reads CAPTQGLNTYNEQFF. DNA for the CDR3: TGTGCCCCGACACAGGGACTAAACACCTACAATGAGCAGTTCTTC.

The CDR3 DNA sequence: TGTGCCAGTAGTCAGGTCTCTATCGGGACAGGGAATCAGCCCCAGCATTTT. Its protein is CASSQVSIGTGNQPQHF. The gene calls are TRBV19 and TRBJ1-5; 9 positions agree with TRBD1. Germline CDR1 reads LNHDA; CDR2 reads SQIVND (reference sequence). CDR3 length equals 17 residues. Trimming took 5 bases from V and 4 from J; bases not matched to a gene: 12.

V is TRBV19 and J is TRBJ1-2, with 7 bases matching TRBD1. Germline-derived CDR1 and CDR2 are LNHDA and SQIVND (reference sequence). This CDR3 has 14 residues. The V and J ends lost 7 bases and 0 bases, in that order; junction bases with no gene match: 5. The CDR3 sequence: CASTTGQTNYGYTF. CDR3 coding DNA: TGTGCCAGTACTACGGGACAGACTAACTATGGCTACACCTTC.

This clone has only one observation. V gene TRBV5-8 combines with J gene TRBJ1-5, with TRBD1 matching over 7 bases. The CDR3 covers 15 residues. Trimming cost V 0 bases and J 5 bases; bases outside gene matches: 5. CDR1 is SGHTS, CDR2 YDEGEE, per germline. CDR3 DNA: TGTGCCAGCAGCTTGGGGGACAGCTACCATCAGCCCCAGCATTTT. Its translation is CASSLGDSYHQPQHF.

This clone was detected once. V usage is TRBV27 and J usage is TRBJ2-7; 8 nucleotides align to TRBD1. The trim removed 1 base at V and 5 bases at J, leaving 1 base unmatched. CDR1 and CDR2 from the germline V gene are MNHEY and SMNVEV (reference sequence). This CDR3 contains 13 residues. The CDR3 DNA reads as TGTGCCAGCAGTTTATTACAGGGGGACGAGCAGTACTTC. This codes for CASSLLQGDEQYF.

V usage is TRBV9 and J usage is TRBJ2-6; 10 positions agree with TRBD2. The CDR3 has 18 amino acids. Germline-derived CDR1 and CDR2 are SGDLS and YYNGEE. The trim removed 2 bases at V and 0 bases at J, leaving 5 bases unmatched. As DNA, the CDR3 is TGTGCCAGCAGCGTCGGACTAGCGGAGGCCTCTGGGGCCAACGTCCTGACTTTC. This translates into CASSVGLAEASGANVLTF.

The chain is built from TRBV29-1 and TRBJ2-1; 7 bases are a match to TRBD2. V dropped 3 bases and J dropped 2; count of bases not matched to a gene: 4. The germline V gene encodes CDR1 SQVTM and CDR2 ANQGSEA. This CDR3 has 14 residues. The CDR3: CSVDGAGAYNEQFF. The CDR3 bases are TGCAGCGTTGATGGGGCGGGGGCCTACAATGAGCAGTTCTTC.

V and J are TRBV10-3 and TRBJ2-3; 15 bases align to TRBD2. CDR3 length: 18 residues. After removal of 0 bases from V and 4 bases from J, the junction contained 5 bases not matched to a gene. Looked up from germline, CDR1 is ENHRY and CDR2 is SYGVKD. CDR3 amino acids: CAISESRTSGRVPDTQYF. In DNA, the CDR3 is TGTGCCATCAGTGAGTCGCGGACTAGCGGGAGGGTTCCAGATACGCAGTATTTT.

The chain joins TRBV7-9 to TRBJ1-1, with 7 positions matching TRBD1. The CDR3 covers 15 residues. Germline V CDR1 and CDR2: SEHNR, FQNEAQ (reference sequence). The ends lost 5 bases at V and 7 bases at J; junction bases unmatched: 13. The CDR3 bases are TGTGCCAGCAGCCTAATCGCGGGACAGTTTGGTGAAGCTTTCTTT. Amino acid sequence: CASSLIAGQFGEAFF.

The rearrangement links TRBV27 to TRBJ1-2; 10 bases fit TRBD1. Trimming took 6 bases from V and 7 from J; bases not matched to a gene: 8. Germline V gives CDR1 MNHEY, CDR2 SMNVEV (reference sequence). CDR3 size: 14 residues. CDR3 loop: CASRNNDRGLGYTF. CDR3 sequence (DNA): TGTGCCAGCAGAAACAACGACAGGGGGCTTGGCTACACCTTC.

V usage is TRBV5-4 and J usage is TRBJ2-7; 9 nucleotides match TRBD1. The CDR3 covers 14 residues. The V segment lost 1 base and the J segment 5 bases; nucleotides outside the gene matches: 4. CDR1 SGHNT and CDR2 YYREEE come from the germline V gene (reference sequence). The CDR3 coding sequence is TGTGCCAGCAGCTTGATGGGACAGGGACACGAGCAGTACTTC. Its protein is CASSLMGQGHEQYF.

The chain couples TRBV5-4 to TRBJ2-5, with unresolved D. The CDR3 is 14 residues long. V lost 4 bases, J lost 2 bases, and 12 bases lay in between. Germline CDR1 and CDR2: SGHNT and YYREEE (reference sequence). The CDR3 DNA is TGTGCCAGCAGCCCCCTCTACGGGCAAGAGACCCAGTACTTC. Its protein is CASSPLYGQETQYF. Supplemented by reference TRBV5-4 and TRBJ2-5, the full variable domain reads ETGVTQSPTHLIKTRGQQVTLRCSSQSGHNTVSWYQQALGQGPQFIFQYYREEENGRGNFPPRFSGLQFPNYSSELNVNALELDDSALYLCASSPLYGQETQYFGPGTRLLVL.

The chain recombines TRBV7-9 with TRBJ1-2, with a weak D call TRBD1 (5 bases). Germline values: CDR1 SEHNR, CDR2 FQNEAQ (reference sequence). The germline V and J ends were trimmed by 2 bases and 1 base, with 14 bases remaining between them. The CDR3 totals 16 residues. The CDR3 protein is CASSLPQGTLNYGYTF. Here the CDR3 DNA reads TGTGCCAGCAGCTTACCCCAGGGCACCCTTAACTATGGCTACACCTTC.

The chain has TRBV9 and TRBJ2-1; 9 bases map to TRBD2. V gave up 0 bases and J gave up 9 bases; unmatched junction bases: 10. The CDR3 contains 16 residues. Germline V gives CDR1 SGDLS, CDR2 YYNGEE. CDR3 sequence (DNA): TGTGCCAGCAGCGTAGAGGTAGCGGGAGTCAGTATTGAGCAGTTCTTC. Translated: CASSVEVAGVSIEQFF. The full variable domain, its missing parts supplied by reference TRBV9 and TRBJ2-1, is DSGVTQTPKHLITATGQRVTLRCSPRSGDLSVYWYQQSLDQGLQFLIQYYNGEERAKGNILERFSAQQFPDLHSELNLSSLELGDSALYFCASSVEVAGVSIEQFFGPGTRLTVL.

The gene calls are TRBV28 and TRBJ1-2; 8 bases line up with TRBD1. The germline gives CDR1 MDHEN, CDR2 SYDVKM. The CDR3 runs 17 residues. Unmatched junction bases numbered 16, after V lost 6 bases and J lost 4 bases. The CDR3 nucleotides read TGTGCCAGCAGATCACTTGGGGCCCGGGACAGGCTCTATGGCTACACCTTC. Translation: CASRSLGARDRLYGYTF.

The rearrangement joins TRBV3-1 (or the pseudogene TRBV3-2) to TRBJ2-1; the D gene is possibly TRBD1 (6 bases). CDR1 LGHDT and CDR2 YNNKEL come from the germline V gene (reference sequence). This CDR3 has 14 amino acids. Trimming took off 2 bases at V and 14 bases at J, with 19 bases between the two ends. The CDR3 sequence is CASSQSTTGLREFF. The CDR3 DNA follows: TGTGCCAGCAGCCAAAGCACTACAGGGCTACGGGAGTTCTTC.

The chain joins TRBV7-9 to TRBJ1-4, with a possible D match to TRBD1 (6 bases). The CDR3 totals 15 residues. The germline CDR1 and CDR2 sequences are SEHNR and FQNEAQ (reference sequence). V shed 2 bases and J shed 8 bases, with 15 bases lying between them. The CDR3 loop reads CASSLRTGTWEKLFF. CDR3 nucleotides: TGTGCCAGCAGCTTACGTACAGGGACGTGGGAAAAACTGTTTTTT.

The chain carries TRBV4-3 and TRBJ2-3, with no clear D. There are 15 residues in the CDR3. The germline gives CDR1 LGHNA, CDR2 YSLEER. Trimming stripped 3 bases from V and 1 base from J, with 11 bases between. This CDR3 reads CASSHFQEGTDTQYF. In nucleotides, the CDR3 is TGCGCCAGCAGCCATTTCCAGGAAGGCACAGATACGCAGTATTTT.

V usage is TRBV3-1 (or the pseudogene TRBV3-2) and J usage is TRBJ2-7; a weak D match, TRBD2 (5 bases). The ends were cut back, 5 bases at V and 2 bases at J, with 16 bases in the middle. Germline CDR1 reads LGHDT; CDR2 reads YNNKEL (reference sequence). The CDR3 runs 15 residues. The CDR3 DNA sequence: TGTGCCAGCAGCTTTGAAGGGAGCTTGGCCTACGAGCAGTACTTC. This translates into CASSFEGSLAYEQYF.